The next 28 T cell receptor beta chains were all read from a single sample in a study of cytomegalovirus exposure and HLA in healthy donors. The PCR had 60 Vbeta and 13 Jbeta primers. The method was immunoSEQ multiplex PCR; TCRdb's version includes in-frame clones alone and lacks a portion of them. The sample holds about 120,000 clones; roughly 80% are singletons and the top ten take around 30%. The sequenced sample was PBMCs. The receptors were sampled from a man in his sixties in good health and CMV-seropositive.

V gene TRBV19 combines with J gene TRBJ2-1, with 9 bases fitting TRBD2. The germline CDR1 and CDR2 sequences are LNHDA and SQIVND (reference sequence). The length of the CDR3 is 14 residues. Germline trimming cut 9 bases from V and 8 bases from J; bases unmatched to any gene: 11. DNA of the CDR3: TGTGCCAGCAAAGTAGCGGGAGAGGCCCATGAGCAGTTCTTC. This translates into CASKVAGEAHEQFF.

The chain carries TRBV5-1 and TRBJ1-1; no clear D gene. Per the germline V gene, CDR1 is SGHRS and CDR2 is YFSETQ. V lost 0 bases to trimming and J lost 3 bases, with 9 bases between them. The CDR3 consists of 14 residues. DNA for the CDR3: TGCGCCAGCAGCTTGGACGGTAGAGACACTGAAGCTTTCTTT. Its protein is CASSLDGRDTEAFF. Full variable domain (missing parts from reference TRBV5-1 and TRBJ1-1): KAGVTQTPRYLIKTRGQQVTLSCSPISGHRSVSWYQQTPGQGLQFLFEYFSETQRNKGNFPGRFSGRQFSNSRSEMNVSTLELGDSALYLCASSLDGRDTEAFFGQGTRLTVV.

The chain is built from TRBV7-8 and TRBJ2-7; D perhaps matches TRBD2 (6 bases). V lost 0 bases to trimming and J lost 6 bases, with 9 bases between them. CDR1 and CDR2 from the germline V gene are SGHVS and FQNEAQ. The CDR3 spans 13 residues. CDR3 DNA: TGTGCCAGCAGCTTAGCTCCCGGGGGCGAGCAGTACTTC. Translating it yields CASSLAPGGEQYF.

The CDR3 spells CASSRATEAFF. The CDR3 bases are TGCGCCAGCAGCCGAGCAACTGAAGCTTTCTTT. This chain links TRBV4-1 with TRBJ1-1; D remains ambiguous. Between the trimmed V and J ends, which lost 4 bases and 5 bases, there was a span of 5 bases. The germline gives CDR1 MGHRA, CDR2 YSYEKL. The CDR3 length is 11 residues.

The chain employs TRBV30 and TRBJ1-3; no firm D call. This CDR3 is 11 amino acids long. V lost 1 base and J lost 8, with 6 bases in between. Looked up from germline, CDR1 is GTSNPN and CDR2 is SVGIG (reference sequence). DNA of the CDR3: TGTGCCTGGAGTGGCGGCGACACCATATATTTT. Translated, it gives CAWSGGDTIYF.

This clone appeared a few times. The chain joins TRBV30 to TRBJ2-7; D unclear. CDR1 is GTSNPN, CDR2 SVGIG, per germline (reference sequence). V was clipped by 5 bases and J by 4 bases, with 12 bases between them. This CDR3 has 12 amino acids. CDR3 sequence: CAWLGGAYEQYF. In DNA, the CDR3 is TGTGCCTGGCTCGGTGGTGCGTACGAGCAGTACTTC.

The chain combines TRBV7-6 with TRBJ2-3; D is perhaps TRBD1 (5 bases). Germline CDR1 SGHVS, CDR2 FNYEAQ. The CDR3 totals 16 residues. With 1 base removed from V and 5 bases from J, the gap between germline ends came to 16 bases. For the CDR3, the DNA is TGTGCCAGCAGCTTAGGGGGCCGGCGTTTGGGAGATACGCAGTATTTT. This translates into CASSLGGRRLGDTQYF.

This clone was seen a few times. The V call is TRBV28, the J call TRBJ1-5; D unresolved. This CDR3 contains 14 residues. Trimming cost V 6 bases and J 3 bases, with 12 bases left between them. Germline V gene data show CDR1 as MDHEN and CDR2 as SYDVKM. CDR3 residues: CASRTSTDNQPQHF. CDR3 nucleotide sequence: TGTGCCAGCAGGACAAGTACCGACAATCAGCCCCAGCATTTT.

In nucleotides, the CDR3 is TGTGCCAGCAATTATGACAGCTCCTATAATTCACCCCTCCACTTT. This gives the protein CASNYDSSYNSPLHF. The chain has TRBV6-1 and TRBJ1-6, with D possibly TRBD1 on 5 matching bases. Germline loops: CDR1 MNHNS, CDR2 SASEGT. The CDR3 has 15 amino acids. V dropped 7 bases and J dropped 0 bases, with 10 bases sitting between them.

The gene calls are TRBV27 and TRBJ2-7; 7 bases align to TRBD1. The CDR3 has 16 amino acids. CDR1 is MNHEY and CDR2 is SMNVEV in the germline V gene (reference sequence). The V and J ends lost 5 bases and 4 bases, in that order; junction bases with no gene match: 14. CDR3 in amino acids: CASSLKTGIGGYEQYF. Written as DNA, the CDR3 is TGTGCCAGCAGTCTCAAGACAGGGATTGGCGGGTACGAGCAGTACTTC.

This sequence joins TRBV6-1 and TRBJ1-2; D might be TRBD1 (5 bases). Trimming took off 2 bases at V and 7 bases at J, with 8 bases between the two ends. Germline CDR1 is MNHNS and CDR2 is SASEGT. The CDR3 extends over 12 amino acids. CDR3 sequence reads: CASSERGFGYTF. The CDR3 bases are TGTGCCAGCAGTGAACGGGGGTTTGGCTACACCTTC.

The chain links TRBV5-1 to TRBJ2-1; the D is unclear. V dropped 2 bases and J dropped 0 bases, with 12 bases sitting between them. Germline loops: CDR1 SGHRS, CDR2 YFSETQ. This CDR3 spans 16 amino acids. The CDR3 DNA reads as TGCGCCAGCAGCTTTAGCACCGCGCACTCCTACAATGAGCAGTTCTTC. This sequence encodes CASSFSTAHSYNEQFF.

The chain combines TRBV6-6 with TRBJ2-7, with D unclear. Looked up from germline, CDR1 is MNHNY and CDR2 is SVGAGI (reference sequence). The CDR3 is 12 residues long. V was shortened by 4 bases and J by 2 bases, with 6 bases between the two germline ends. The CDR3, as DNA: TGTGCCAGCAGTTCGCGGACCTACGAGCAGTACTTC. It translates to CASSSRTYEQYF.

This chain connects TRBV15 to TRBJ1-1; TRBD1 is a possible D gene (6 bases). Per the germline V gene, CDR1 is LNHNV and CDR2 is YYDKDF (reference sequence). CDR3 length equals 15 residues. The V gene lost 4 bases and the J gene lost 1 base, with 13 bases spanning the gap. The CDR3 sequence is CATSTPGDKNTEAFF. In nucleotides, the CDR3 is TGTGCCACCAGCACCCCAGGGGATAAGAACACTGAAGCTTTCTTT.

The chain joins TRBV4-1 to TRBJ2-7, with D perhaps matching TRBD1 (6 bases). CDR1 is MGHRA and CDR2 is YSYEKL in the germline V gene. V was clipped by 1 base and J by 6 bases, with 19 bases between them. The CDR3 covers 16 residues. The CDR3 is CASSQALGAPFAEQYF. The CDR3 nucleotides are TGCGCCAGCAGCCAAGCCCTGGGGGCCCCTTTCGCCGAGCAGTACTTC.

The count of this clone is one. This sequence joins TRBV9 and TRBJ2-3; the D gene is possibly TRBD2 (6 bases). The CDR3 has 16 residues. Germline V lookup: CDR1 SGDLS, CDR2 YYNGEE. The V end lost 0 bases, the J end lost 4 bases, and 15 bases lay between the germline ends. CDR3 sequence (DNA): TGTGCCAGCAGCGTAGTTACCACGGGGGTGGCAGATACGCAGTATTTT. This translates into CASSVVTTGVADTQYF.

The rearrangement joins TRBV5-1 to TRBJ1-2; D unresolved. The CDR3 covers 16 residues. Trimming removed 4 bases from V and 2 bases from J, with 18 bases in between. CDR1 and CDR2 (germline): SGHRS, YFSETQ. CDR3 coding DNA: TGCGCCAGCAGCCCAGGAGCAGGACTTCAGAACTATGGCTACACCTTC. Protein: CASSPGAGLQNYGYTF.

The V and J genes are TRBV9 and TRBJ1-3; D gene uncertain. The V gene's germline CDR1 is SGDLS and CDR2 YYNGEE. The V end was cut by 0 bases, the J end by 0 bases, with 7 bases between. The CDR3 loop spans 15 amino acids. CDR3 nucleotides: TGTGCCAGCAGCGTAGTCGGTAACTCTGGAAACACCATATATTTT. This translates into CASSVVGNSGNTIYF.

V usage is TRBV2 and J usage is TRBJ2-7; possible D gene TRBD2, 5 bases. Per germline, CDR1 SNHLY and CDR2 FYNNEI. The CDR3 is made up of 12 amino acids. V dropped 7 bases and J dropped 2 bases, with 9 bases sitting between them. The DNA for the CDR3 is TGTGCCAGCACCCAGGAGGCCTACGAGCAGTACTTC. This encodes CASTQEAYEQYF.

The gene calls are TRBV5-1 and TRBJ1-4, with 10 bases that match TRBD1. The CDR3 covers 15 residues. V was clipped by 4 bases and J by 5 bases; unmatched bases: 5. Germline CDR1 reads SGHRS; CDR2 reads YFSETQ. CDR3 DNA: TGCGCCAGCAGCAATAGGACAGGGGGGAATGAAAAACTGTTTTTT. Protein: CASSNRTGGNEKLFF. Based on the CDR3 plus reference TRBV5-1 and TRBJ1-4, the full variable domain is KAGVTQTPRYLIKTRGQQVTLSCSPISGHRSVSWYQQTPGQGLQFLFEYFSETQRNKGNFPGRFSGRQFSNSRSEMNVSTLELGDSALYLCASSNRTGGNEKLFFGSGTQLSVL.

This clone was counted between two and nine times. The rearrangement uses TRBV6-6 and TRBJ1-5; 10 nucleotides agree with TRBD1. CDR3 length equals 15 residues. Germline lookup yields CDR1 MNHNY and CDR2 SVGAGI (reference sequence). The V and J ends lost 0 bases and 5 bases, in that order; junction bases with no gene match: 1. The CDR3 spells CASSYSGQGDQPQHF. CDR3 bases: TGTGCCAGCAGTTACTCTGGACAGGGGGATCAGCCCCAGCATTTT.

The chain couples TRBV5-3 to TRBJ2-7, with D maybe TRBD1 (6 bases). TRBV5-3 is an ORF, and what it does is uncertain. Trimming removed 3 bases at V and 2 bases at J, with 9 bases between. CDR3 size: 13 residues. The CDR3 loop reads CARSYRVTYEQYF. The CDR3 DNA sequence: TGTGCCAGAAGCTACAGGGTGACCTACGAGCAGTACTTC.

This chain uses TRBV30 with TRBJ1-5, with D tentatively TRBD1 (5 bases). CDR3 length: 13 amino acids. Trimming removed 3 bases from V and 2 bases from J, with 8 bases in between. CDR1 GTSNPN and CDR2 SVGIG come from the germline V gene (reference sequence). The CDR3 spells CAWRGGGNQPQHF. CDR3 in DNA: TGTGCCTGGAGAGGAGGGGGCAATCAGCCCCAGCATTTT.

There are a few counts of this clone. The CDR3 nucleotides are TGTGCCAGCAGATTACGCGGGACGCCAGGGGAGCAGTTCTTC. Translation gives CASRLRGTPGEQFF. This chain connects TRBV5-6 to TRBJ2-1, with D tentatively TRBD2 (6 bases). V gave up 5 bases and J gave up 10 bases, with 19 bases separating them. There are 14 residues in the CDR3. The germline V gene has CDR1 SGHDT and CDR2 YYEEEE.

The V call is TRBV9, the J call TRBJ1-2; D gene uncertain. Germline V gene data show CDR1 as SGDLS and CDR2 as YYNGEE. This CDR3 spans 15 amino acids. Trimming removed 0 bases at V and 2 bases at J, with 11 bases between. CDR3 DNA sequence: TGTGCCAGCAGCGTAGAACCCACAACGAACTATGGCTACACCTTC. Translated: CASSVEPTTNYGYTF.

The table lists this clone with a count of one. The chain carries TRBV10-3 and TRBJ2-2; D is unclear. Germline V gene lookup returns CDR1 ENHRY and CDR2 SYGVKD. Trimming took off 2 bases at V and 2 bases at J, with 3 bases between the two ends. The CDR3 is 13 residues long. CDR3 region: CAISETNTGELFF. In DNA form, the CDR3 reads TGTGCCATCAGTGAGACAAACACCGGGGAGCTGTTTTTT.

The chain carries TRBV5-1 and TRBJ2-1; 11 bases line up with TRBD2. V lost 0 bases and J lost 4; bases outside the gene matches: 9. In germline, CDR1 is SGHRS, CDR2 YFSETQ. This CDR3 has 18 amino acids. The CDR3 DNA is TGCGCCAGCAGCTTGGACGCTAGCGGGAGGTTCGCATACAATGAGCAGTTCTTC. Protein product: CASSLDASGRFAYNEQFF. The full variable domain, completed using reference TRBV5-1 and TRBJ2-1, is KAGVTQTPRYLIKTRGQQVTLSCSPISGHRSVSWYQQTPGQGLQFLFEYFSETQRNKGNFPGRFSGRQFSNSRSEMNVSTLELGDSALYLCASSLDASGRFAYNEQFFGPGTRLTVL.

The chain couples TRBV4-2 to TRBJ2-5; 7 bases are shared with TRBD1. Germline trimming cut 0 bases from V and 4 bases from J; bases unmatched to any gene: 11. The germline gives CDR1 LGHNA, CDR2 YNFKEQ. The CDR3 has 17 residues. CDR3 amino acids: CASSQDLYRGSGETQYF. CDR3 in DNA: TGTGCCAGCAGCCAAGATCTATACAGGGGCAGTGGAGAGACCCAGTACTTC.